The 30 T cell receptor beta chains below come from one sample, sequenced in a study of tissue T cells after allogeneic stem cell transplantation. The assay was immunoSEQ multiplex PCR, and TCRdb's table has in-frame clones only and misses some. Of 4,000 or so clones listed, about 59% are singletons. The sequencing here drew on tissue from the ileum, taken at autopsy. These receptors originate from a male donor aged 60 or older with lung cancer.

This chain joins TRBV9 and TRBJ2-5; perhaps TRBD1 as D (6 bases). This CDR3 spans 13 amino acids. Germline V lookup: CDR1 SGDLS, CDR2 YYNGEE. The germline V and J ends were trimmed by 3 bases and 5 bases, with 11 bases remaining between them. This CDR3 reads CASSEGVRETQYF. The CDR3 DNA sequence: TGTGCCAGCAGCGAGGGGGTTCGGGAGACCCAGTACTTC.

In this sample, this clone turned up a few times. The V call is TRBV6-5, the J call TRBJ2-3, with D uncertain. The CDR3 covers 11 residues. V lost 10 bases and J 7 bases, leaving 12 bases between the germline ends. Germline V gives CDR1 MNHEY, CDR2 SVGAGI. The CDR3 loop reads CATSDPHTQYF. DNA of the CDR3: TGTGCCACTTCGGACCCTCATACGCAGTATTTT.

The chain joins TRBV4-1 to TRBJ2-6; no clear D. The CDR3 has 17 amino acids. The germline CDR1 and CDR2 sequences are MGHRA and YSYEKL. V lost 4 bases and J lost 0, with 13 bases in between. This CDR3 is CASSPYQSDSGANVLTF. Written as DNA, the CDR3 is TGCGCCAGCAGCCCGTATCAAAGTGACTCTGGGGCCAACGTCCTGACTTTC.

By its share, this clone is large. The V call is TRBV6-2 or TRBV6-3, the J call TRBJ2-5; D is unresolved. Trimming removed 6 bases at V and 6 bases at J, with 17 bases between. Germline V gives CDR1 MNHEY, CDR2 SVGEGT. The CDR3 spans 14 residues. CDR3 residues: CASSSTLPFQTQYF. The CDR3 nucleotides read TGTGCCAGCAGCTCCACCCTTCCCTTCCAGACCCAGTACTTC.

This clone turned up a few times. The J gene is TRBJ1-6, the V gene TRBV6-5; D is uncertain. The CDR3 has 15 amino acids. Germline CDR1 is MNHEY and CDR2 is SVGAGI. Trimming stripped 0 bases from V and 9 bases from J, with 12 bases between. The CDR3 coding sequence is TGTGCCAGCAGTTACTCGACGGGAGGCGGTTCACCCCTCCACTTT. Translation gives CASSYSTGGGSPLHF.

This chain connects TRBV4-3 to TRBJ2-1, with D maybe TRBD2 (6 bases). This CDR3 has 13 amino acids. CDR1 is LGHNA, CDR2 YSLEER, per germline. Trimming took off 1 base at V and 8 bases at J, with 9 bases between the two ends. The CDR3 sequence is CASSQGQRDEQFF. CDR3 sequence (DNA): TGCGCCAGCAGCCAAGGGCAGCGGGATGAGCAGTTCTTC.

DNA of the CDR3: TGTGCCAGCAGCAGCGGGGCGGGGGAGAGCATTCAGTACTTC. Translated: CASSSGAGESIQYF. J is TRBJ2-4 and V is TRBV5-6; 7 positions match TRBD2. Germline V gene sequence: CDR1 SGHDT, CDR2 YYEEEE. V trimming: 4 bases; J trimming: 9 bases; junction bases outside the gene matches: 10. This CDR3 region has 14 residues.

The chain joins TRBV6-6 to TRBJ2-7; D perhaps matches TRBD1 (6 bases). Germline CDR1 MNHNY, CDR2 SVGAGI (reference sequence). V lost 2 bases and J lost 7, with 12 bases in between. The CDR3 totals 13 residues. The CDR3 DNA sequence: TGTGCCAGCAGTTACATCAGGGGTGGAGAGCAGTACTTC. Its protein is CASSYIRGGEQYF.

This clone has just a few counts. The genes are TRBV14 and TRBJ2-2; D is uncertain. With 5 bases removed from V and 6 bases from J, the gap between germline ends came to 10 bases. This CDR3 has 13 residues. Germline V gives CDR1 SGHDN, CDR2 FVKESK. The CDR3 protein is CASSEYQSGELFF. The CDR3 nucleotides are TGTGCCAGCAGCGAATACCAATCCGGGGAGCTGTTTTTT. Combining the CDR3 with reference TRBV14 and TRBJ2-2 gives the whole variable domain EAGVTQFPSHSVIEKGQTVTLRCDPISGHDNLYWYRRVMGKEIKFLLHFVKESKQDESGMPNNRFLAERTGGTYSTLKVQPAELEDSGVYFCASSEYQSGELFFGEGSRLTVL.

The genes are TRBV10-3 and TRBJ2-1; 7 bases match TRBD1. Germline CDR1 and CDR2: ENHRY and SYGVKD. V dropped 10 bases and J dropped 6; count of bases not matched to a gene: 15. The CDR3 totals 15 residues. The CDR3 loop is CATNHLGTAPNEQFF. The CDR3 nucleotides read TGTGCCACCAACCACCTGGGGACAGCTCCCAATGAGCAGTTCTTC.

The genes are TRBV14 and TRBJ1-2; 9 bases map to TRBD1. The CDR3 runs to 12 residues. Trimming took 4 bases from V and 6 from J; bases not matched to a gene: 0. Germline values: CDR1 SGHDN, CDR2 FVKESK. The CDR3 is CASSRTGDGYTF. CDR3 coding DNA: TGTGCCAGCAGCCGGACAGGGGATGGCTACACCTTC.

The genes are TRBV11-2 and TRBJ2-3; perhaps TRBD2 as D (6 bases). The CDR3 runs 16 residues. Germline CDR1 reads SGHAT; CDR2 reads FQNNGV. V was shortened by 5 bases and J by 0 bases, with 15 bases between the two germline ends. The CDR3 DNA is TGTGCCAGCAGCCTAACCTCCGGGACTAGCACAGATACGCAGTATTTT. As protein: CASSLTSGTSTDTQYF.

The CDR3 sequence is CSVGGVKDYGYTF. As DNA, the CDR3 is TGCAGCGTTGGGGGGGTAAAAGACTATGGCTACACCTTC. The chain is built from TRBV29-1 and TRBJ1-2; D may be TRBD1 (5 bases). The length of the CDR3 is 13 residues. The germline V and J ends were trimmed by 4 bases and 3 bases, with 12 bases remaining between them. CDR1 SQVTM and CDR2 ANQGSEA come from the germline V gene.

This clone has only a few counts. The V gene is TRBV15, the J gene TRBJ2-7; perhaps TRBD1 as D (6 bases). Trimming shortened V by 0 bases and J by 4 bases, and 13 bases separated the two germline ends. This CDR3 is built from 15 residues. Germline lookup yields CDR1 LNHNV and CDR2 YYDKDF (reference sequence). The CDR3 nucleotides are TGTGCCACCAGCAGAGATGGGACATTTTCTTACGAGCAGTACTTC. The encoded protein is CATSRDGTFSYEQYF. The whole variable domain, filled in from reference TRBV15 and TRBJ2-7, reads DAMVIQNPRYQVTQFGKPVTLSCSQTLNHNVMYWYQQKSSQAPKLLFHYYDKDFNNEADTPDNFQSRRPNTSFCFLDIRSPGLGDTAMYLCATSRDGTFSYEQYFGPGTRLTVT.

This chain connects TRBV19 to TRBJ2-1, with D perhaps TRBD1 (5 bases). CDR1 LNHDA and CDR2 SQIVND come from the germline V gene (reference sequence). V was pared by 6 bases and J by 5 bases, with 11 bases between. The CDR3 contains 13 residues. In nucleotides, the CDR3 is TGTGCCAGTAGGGACACAGGACACAATGAGCAGTTCTTC. Translated: CASRDTGHNEQFF.

This chain connects TRBV6-5 to TRBJ2-3; D remains unclear. CDR1 is MNHEY and CDR2 is SVGAGI in the germline V gene. V lost 2 bases, J lost 0 bases, and 3 bases lay in between. The CDR3 has 13 amino acids. CDR3 sequence reads: CASSYISTDTQYF. The CDR3, as DNA: TGTGCCAGCAGTTACATTAGCACAGATACGCAGTATTTT.

The V and J genes are TRBV25-1 and TRBJ1-4; unclear D gene. CDR1 MGHDK and CDR2 SYGVNS come from the germline V gene. CDR3 size: 15 residues. The V end was cut by 1 base, the J end by 8 bases, with 14 bases between. CDR3 DNA sequence: TGTGCCAGCAGTGAATCAAGGGAGGTCGGGGAAAAACTGTTTTTT. Encoded protein: CASSESREVGEKLFF.

This sequence joins TRBV5-1 and TRBJ2-7, with 13 bases identical to TRBD2. The CDR3 sequence is 17 residues long. With V trimmed by 4 bases and J by 2 bases, 9 bases remained unmatched. Germline loops: CDR1 SGHRS, CDR2 YFSETQ. The CDR3 DNA sequence: TGCGCCAGCAGCACCGGACTAGCGGGAGCATTCGCCTACGAGCAGTACTTC. Its protein product is CASSTGLAGAFAYEQYF. Using reference TRBV5-1 and TRBJ2-7 for the parts outside the CDR3, the full variable domain is KAGVTQTPRYLIKTRGQQVTLSCSPISGHRSVSWYQQTPGQGLQFLFEYFSETQRNKGNFPGRFSGRQFSNSRSEMNVSTLELGDSALYLCASSTGLAGAFAYEQYFGPGTRLTVT.

This clone appeared a single time. V is TRBV28 and J is TRBJ2-3; a weak D match, TRBD2 (5 bases). The V and J ends lost 6 bases and 0 bases respectively, with 13 bases between them. CDR3 length equals 15 residues. The germline V gene encodes CDR1 MDHEN and CDR2 SYDVKM. The CDR3: CASRGEGYSTDTQYF. As DNA, the CDR3 is TGTGCCAGCAGGGGCGAGGGATATAGCACAGATACGCAGTATTTT.

The gene calls are TRBV27 and TRBJ2-7; D is unresolved. The CDR3 length is 14 residues. Trimming pared 0 bases from V and 2 bases from J, leaving 8 bases between. Germline CDR1 MNHEY, CDR2 SMNVEV (reference sequence). The CDR3 sequence is CASSLSKGPYEQYF. DNA for the CDR3: TGTGCCAGCAGTTTATCGAAGGGCCCCTACGAGCAGTACTTC.

This clone occurred a few times. The gene calls are TRBV4-3 and TRBJ2-2; 7 nucleotides align to TRBD2. There are 16 residues in the CDR3. The V segment lost 4 bases and the J segment 3 bases; nucleotides outside the gene matches: 8. The germline gives CDR1 LGHNA, CDR2 YSLEER. The CDR3 DNA follows: TGCGCCAGCAGCCGCGGGGGAAGCGGTTACACCGGGGAGCTGTTTTTT. Amino acids: CASSRGGSGYTGELFF.

This clone showed up just a few times. V gene TRBV6-5 combines with J gene TRBJ1-1; a possible D gene is TRBD1 (5 bases). Trimming left V 5 bases short and J 0 bases short, with 13 bases between. This CDR3 region has 15 residues. Germline CDR1 is MNHEY and CDR2 is SVGAGI. CDR3 nucleotides: TGTGCCAGCAGTCAGCACGGACATATGAACACTGAAGCTTTCTTT. Translating gives CASSQHGHMNTEAFF.

This clone was observed a handful of times. This sequence joins TRBV7-8 and TRBJ1-1; weak D call: TRBD1 (5 bases). This CDR3 has 13 amino acids. Trimming shortened V by 5 bases and J by 1 base, and 8 bases separated the two germline ends. The germline CDR1 and CDR2 sequences are SGHVS and FQNEAQ. CDR3 coding DNA: TGTGCCAGCAGCCTCGGACAGAACACTGAAGCTTTCTTT. Its translation: CASSLGQNTEAFF. Together with reference TRBV7-8 and TRBJ1-1, the CDR3 gives the full variable domain: GAGVSQSPRYKVAKRGQDVALRCDPISGHVSLFWYQQALGQGPEFLTYFQNEAQLDKSGLPSDRFFAERPEGSVSTLKIQRTQQEDSAVYLCASSLGQNTEAFFGQGTRLTVV.

DNA of the CDR3: TGTGCCAGCAGCAGGGACAGGGGGCTGGGTGGAGATACGCAGTATTTT. It yields the protein CASSRDRGLGGDTQYF. The rearrangement uses TRBV5-4 and TRBJ2-3; 12 bases align to TRBD1. The CDR3 has 16 residues. CDR1 and CDR2 from the germline V gene are SGHNT and YYREEE (reference sequence). Trimming removed 4 bases from V and 5 bases from J; junction bases left unmatched: 8.

The CDR3 region has the DNA TGTGCCAGCAGTTACTCGAGGACTAGCGGGGGCGATGAGCAGTTCTTC. Its translation is CASSYSRTSGGDEQFF. V usage is TRBV6-5 and J usage is TRBJ2-1; 13 nucleotides line up with TRBD2. The germline V gene has CDR1 MNHEY and CDR2 SVGAGI. V lost 0 bases, J lost 8 bases, and 4 bases stayed unmatched. The CDR3 runs to 16 residues.

Only one count was recorded for this clone. This chain connects TRBV6-5 to TRBJ2-7, with a tentative D call TRBD1 (5 bases). Germline V CDR1 and CDR2: MNHEY, SVGAGI. The CDR3 sequence is 12 residues long. V shed 6 bases and J shed 5 bases, with 11 bases lying between them. CDR3 in amino acids: CASSLSGHEQYF. The CDR3 DNA follows: TGTGCCAGCAGCCTATCAGGGCACGAGCAGTACTTC.

The V gene is TRBV2, the J gene TRBJ2-7; no definite D call. This CDR3 is built from 11 residues. The germline V gene has CDR1 SNHLY and CDR2 FYNNEI. V lost 2 bases, J lost 6 bases, and 5 bases lay in between. The CDR3 DNA is TGTGCCAGCAGTGAATCGGGCGAGCAGTACTTC. This translates into CASSESGEQYF. Together with reference TRBV2 and TRBJ2-7, the CDR3 gives the full variable domain: EPEVTQTPSHQVTQMGQEVILRCVPISNHLYFYWYRQILGQKVEFLVSFYNNEISEKSEIFDDQFSVERPDGSNFTLKIRSTKLEDSAMYFCASSESGEQYFGPGTRLTVT.

The chain links TRBV6-2 or TRBV6-3 to TRBJ2-7, with TRBD1 matching over 12 bases. The CDR3 is made up of 17 amino acids. The junction had 11 bases not matched to a gene; V was cut back by 4 bases and J by 4 bases. Germline lookup yields CDR1 MNHEY and CDR2 SVGEGT. The CDR3: CASSSGTGGVVVYEQYF. The CDR3 DNA sequence: TGTGCCAGCAGTTCCGGGACAGGGGGCGTAGTAGTGTACGAGCAGTACTTC.

The chain carries TRBV10-1 and TRBJ2-7, with 9 bases lining up with TRBD1. This CDR3 comprises 15 residues. The germline V gene encodes CDR1 WNHNN and CDR2 SYGVQD (reference sequence). V trimming: 0 bases; J trimming: 3 bases; junction bases outside the gene matches: 3. The CDR3 spells CASSESRTGDYEQYF. CDR3 DNA sequence: TGCGCCAGCAGTGAGTCGAGGACAGGGGACTACGAGCAGTACTTC.

This chain uses TRBV5-4 with TRBJ2-7, with 10 nucleotides matching TRBD1. This CDR3 comprises 13 residues. J was trimmed by 6 bases and V by 4 bases; bases with no gene match: 4. Germline V lookup: CDR1 SGHNT, CDR2 YYREEE (reference sequence). CDR3: CASSRQGAGEQYF. The CDR3 nucleotides read TGTGCCAGCAGCAGACAGGGGGCGGGCGAGCAGTACTTC.